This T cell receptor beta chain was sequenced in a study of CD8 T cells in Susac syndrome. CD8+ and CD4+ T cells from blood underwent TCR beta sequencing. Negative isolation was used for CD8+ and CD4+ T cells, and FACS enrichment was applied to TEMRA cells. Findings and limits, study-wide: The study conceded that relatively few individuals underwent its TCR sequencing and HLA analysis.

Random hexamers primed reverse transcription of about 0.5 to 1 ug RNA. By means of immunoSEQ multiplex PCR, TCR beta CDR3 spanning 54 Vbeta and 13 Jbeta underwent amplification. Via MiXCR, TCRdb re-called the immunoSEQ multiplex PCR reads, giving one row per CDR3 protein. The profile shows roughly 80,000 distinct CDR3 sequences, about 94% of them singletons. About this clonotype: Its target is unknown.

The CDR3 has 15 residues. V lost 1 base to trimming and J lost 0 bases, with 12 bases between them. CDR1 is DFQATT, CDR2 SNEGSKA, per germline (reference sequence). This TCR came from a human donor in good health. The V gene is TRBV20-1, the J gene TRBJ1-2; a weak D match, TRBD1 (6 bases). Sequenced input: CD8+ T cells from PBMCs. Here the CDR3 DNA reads TGCAGTGCTAGAGTCCCAGGGGTTACTAACTATGGCTACACCTTC. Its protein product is CSARVPGVTNYGYTF.